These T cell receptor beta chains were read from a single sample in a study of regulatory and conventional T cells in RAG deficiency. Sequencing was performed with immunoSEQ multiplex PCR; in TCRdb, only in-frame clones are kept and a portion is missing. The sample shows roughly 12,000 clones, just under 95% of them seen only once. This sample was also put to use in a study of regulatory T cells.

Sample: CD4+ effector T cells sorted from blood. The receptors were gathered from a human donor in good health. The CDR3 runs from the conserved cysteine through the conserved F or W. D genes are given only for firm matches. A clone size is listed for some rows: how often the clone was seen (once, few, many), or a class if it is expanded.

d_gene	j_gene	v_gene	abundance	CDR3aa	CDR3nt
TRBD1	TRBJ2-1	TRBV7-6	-	CASSLTGASNYNEQFF	TGTGCCAGCAGCTTAACAGGGGCATCAAACTACAATGAGCAGTTCTTC
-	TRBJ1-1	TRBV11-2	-	CASSRAWEDSEAFF	TGTGCCAGCAGCCGAGCGTGGGAAGACTCAGAAGCTTTCTTT
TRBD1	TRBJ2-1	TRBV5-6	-	CASSSTGRENEQFF	TGTGCCAGCAGCTCGACAGGGCGAGAGAATGAGCAGTTCTTC
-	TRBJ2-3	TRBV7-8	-	CASSLNTGSSTDTQYF	TGTGCCAGCAGCCTCAATACAGGATCTAGCACAGATACGCAGTATTTT
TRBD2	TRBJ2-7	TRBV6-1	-	CASIFGTSHEQYF	TGTGCCAGCATATTCGGGACTAGTCACGAGCAGTACTTC
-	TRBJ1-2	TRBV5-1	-	CASSLGRRADEAENYGYTF	TGCGCCAGCAGCTTGGGCCGGAGGGCCGACGAAGCTGAAAACTATGGCTACACCTTC
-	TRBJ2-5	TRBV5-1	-	CASSLEGDPKVGTQYF	TGCGCCAGCAGCTTGGAAGGGGACCCCAAAGTAGGGACCCAGTACTTC
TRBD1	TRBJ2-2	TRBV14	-	CASRRTGNTGELFF	TGTGCCAGCAGGCGGACAGGGAACACCGGGGAGCTGTTTTTT
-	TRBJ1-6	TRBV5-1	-	CASSAQTANNSPLHF	TGCGCCAGCAGCGCTCAGACAGCCAATAATTCACCCCTCCACTTT
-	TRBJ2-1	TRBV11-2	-	CASSLGRAGTTFF	TGTGCCAGCAGCTTAGGTCGGGCCGGGACAACATTCTTC
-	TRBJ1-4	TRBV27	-	CASSRNEKLFF	TGTGCCAGCAGTCGCAATGAAAAACTGTTTTTT
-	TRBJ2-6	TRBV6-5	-	CASRQRASGANVLTF	TGTGCCAGCAGACAAAGGGCGTCTGGGGCCAACGTCCTGACTTTC
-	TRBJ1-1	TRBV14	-	CASSAPGMNTEAFF	TGTGCCAGCAGCGCCCCCGGAATGAACACTGAAGCTTTCTTT
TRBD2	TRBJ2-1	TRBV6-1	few	CASSEDRAGPWVEQFF	TGTGCCAGCAGTGAAGACCGAGCGGGGCCGTGGGTTGAGCAGTTCTTC
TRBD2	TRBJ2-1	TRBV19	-	CASRPILAGANEQFF	TGTGCCAGTAGACCCATACTAGCGGGAGCCAATGAGCAGTTCTTC
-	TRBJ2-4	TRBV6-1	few	CASSGDVLTKNIQYF	TGTGCCAGCAGTGGGGACGTACTAACCAAAAACATTCAGTACTTC
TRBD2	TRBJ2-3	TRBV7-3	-	CASSLYAGASTDTQYF	TGTGCCAGCAGCTTATACGCGGGAGCTAGCACAGATACGCAGTATTTT
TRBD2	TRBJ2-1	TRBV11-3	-	CASSLDVPSGYNEQFF	TGTGCCAGCAGCTTAGATGTACCTAGCGGATACAATGAGCAGTTCTTC
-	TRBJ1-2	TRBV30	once	CAWRGGPVGGYTF	TGTGCCTGGAGAGGCGGGCCTGTCGGGGGCTACACCTTC
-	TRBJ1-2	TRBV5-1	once	CASSPTQVSRLGYGYTF	TGCGCCAGCAGCCCGACCCAAGTCTCGAGACTTGGTTATGGCTACACCTTC
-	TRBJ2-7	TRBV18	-	CASSPSGGVLYGQYF	TGTGCCAGCTCACCTTCCGGCGGAGTCCTCTACGGGCAGTACTTC
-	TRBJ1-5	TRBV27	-	CASSSQFREPYQPQHF	TGTGCCAGCAGTTCTCAATTCCGGGAGCCTTATCAGCCCCAGCATTTT
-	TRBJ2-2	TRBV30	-	CAWSLLTGELFF	TGTGCCTGGTCTCTACTCACCGGGGAGCTGTTTTTT
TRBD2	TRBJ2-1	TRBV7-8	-	CASSFRLADYNEQFF	TGTGCCAGCAGCTTTCGACTAGCGGATTACAATGAGCAGTTCTTC
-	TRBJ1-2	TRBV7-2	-	CASSLSGGSYGYTF	TGTGCCAGCAGCTTAAGTGGGGGCTCCTATGGCTACACCTTC
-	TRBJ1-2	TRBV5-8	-	CASSPRGYTF	TGTGCCAGCAGCCCACGCGGCTACACCTTC
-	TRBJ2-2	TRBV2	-	CASSVKRSTGELFF	TGTGCCAGCAGTGTTAAGAGGAGCACCGGGGAGCTGTTTTTT
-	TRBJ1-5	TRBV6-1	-	CASSELSSKVQPQHF	TGTGCCAGCAGTGAATTAAGTAGTAAGGTTCAGCCCCAGCATTTT
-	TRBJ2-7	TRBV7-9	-	CASSPRGSGEQYF	TGTGCCAGCAGCCCTCGCGGTTCCGGCGAGCAGTACTTC
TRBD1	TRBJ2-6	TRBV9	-	CASRRGTAGANVLTF	TGTGCCAGCAGGCGTGGGACAGCCGGGGCCAACGTCCTGACTTTC
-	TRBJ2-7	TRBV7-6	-	CASSLEGSADEQYF	TGTGCCAGCAGCTTAGAGGGGAGTGCCGACGAGCAGTACTTC
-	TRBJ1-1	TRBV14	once	CASSDYAFTEAFF	TGTGCCAGCAGCGACTACGCCTTCACTGAAGCTTTCTTT
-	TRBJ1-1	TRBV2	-	CASGGRGSEAFF	TGTGCCAGCGGCGGTCGAGGGTCTGAAGCTTTCTTT
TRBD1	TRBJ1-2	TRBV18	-	CASSPKGQVGGYTF	TGTGCCAGCTCACCGAAGGGACAGGTCGGTGGCTACACCTTC
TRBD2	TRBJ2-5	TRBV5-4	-	CASSLRREQETQYF	TGTGCCAGCAGCCTTCGGCGGGAGCAAGAGACCCAGTACTTC
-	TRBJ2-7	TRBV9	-	CASSVRGDIGGEQYF	TGTGCCAGCAGCGTAAGGGGGGACATCGGAGGGGAGCAGTACTTC
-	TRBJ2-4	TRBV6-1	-	CASRPTGGNIQYF	TGTGCCAGCAGACCAACAGGAGGAAACATTCAGTACTTC
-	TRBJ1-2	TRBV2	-	CASSDGGAGIGYTF	TGTGCCAGCAGTGATGGAGGGGCGGGTATCGGCTACACCTTC
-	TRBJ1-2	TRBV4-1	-	CASSQETGRVYGYTF	TGCGCCAGCAGCCAAGAGACGGGGAGGGTCTATGGCTACACCTTC
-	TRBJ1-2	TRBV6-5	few	CATDGYTF	TGTGCCACCGACGGCTACACCTTC
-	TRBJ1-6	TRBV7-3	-	CASRGVKGLVFDSPLHF	TGTGCCAGCAGAGGAGTAAAAGGCTTAGTTTTTGATTCACCCCTCCACTTT
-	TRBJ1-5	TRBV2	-	CASSPAGSFNQPQHF	TGTGCCAGCAGTCCCGCTGGGTCGTTTAATCAGCCCCAGCATTTT
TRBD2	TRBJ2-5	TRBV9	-	CASSVGGSGGIGETQYF	TGTGCCAGCAGCGTAGGGGGTAGCGGGGGAATTGGTGAGACCCAGTACTTC
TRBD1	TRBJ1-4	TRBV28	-	CASSLAQGINEKLFF	TGTGCCAGCAGTTTAGCACAGGGGATTAATGAAAAACTGTTTTTT
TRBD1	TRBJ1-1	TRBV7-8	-	CASSLPGQGAFEAFF	TGTGCCAGCAGCTTACCGGGACAGGGGGCGTTTGAAGCTTTCTTT
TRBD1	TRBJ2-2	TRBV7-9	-	CASSLIGGRYTGELFF	TGTGCCAGCAGCCTTATAGGGGGCCGGTACACCGGGGAGCTGTTTTTT
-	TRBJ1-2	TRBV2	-	CASSEPRGPEDGYTF	TGTGCCAGCAGTGAACCGAGGGGACCCGAAGATGGCTACACCTTC
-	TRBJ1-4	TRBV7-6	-	CASSLASTVITEKLFF	TGTGCCAGCAGCTTAGCGTCTACAGTCATAACAGAAAAACTGTTTTTT
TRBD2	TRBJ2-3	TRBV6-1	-	CASSRSSGPTDTQYF	TGTGCCAGCAGTCGGTCTAGCGGGCCCACAGATACGCAGTATTTT
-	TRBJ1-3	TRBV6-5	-	CASWSGNTIYF	TGTGCCAGTTGGTCGGGAAACACCATATATTTT
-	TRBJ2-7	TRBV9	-	CASSVLGGDSYEQYF	TGTGCCAGCAGCGTACTAGGGGGTGATTCCTACGAGCAGTACTTC
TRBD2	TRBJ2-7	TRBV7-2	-	CASSAGTTYEQYF	TGTGCCAGCAGCGCCGGGACTACCTACGAGCAGTACTTC
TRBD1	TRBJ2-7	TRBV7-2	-	CASSLGAGTGLREQYF	TGTGCCAGCAGCTTAGGGGCCGGGACAGGCCTAAGAGAGCAGTACTTC
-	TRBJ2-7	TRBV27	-	CASSRKMGYEQYF	TGTGCCAGCAGCCGGAAAATGGGCTACGAGCAGTACTTC
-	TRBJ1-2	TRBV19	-	CASKVKWGAGGYGYTF	TGTGCCAGTAAAGTAAAGTGGGGGGCAGGAGGCTATGGCTACACCTTC
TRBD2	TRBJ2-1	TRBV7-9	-	CASSLVPSGGYNEQFF	TGTGCCAGCAGCTTAGTACCTAGCGGGGGCTACAATGAGCAGTTCTTC
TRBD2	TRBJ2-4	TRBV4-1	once	CASSQGLAGGIAKNIQYF	TGCGCCAGCAGCCAAGGACTAGCGGGAGGTATAGCCAAAAACATTCAGTACTTC
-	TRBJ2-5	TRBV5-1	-	CASSLDPSRKTQYF	TGCGCCAGCAGCTTGGATCCCTCCCGGAAGACCCAGTACTTC
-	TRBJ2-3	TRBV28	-	CASSPTTDTQYF	TGTGCCAGCAGCCCTACCACAGATACGCAGTATTTT
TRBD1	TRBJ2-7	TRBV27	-	CASSYLGQANEQYF	TGTGCCAGCAGTTATTTGGGACAGGCCAACGAGCAGTACTTC